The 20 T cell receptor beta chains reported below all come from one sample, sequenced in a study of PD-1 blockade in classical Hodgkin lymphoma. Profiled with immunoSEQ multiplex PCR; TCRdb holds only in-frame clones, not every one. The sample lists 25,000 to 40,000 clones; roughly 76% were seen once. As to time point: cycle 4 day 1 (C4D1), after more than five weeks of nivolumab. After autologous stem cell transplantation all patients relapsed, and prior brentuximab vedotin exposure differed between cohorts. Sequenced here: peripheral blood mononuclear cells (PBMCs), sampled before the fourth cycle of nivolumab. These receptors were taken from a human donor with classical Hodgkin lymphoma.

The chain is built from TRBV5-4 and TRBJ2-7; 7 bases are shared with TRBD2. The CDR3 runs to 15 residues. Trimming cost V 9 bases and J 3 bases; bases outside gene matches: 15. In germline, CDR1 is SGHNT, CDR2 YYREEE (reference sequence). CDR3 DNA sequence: TGTGCCATAGCGGGTGGGATCACGGGGAGCTACGAGCAGTACTTC. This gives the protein CAIAGGITGSYEQYF.

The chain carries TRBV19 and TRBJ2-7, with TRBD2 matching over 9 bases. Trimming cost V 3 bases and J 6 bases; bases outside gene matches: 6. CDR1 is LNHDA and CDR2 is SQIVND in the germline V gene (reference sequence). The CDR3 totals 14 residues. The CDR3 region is CASSIGGGAGEQYF. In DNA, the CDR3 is TGTGCCAGTAGTATCGGCGGGGGGGCTGGCGAGCAGTACTTC.

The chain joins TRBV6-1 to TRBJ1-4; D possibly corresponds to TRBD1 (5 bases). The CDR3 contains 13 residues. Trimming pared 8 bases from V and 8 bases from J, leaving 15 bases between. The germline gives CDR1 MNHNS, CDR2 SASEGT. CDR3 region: CASLSQGGEKLFF. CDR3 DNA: TGTGCCAGCCTTTCCCAGGGTGGGGAAAAACTGTTTTTT.

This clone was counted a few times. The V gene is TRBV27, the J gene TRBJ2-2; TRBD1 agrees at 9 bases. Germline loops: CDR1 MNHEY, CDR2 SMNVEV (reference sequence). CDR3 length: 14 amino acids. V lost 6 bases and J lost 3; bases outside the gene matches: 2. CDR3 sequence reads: CASSRTGDTGELFF. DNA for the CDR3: TGTGCCAGCAGCCGGACAGGGGACACCGGGGAGCTGTTTTTT.

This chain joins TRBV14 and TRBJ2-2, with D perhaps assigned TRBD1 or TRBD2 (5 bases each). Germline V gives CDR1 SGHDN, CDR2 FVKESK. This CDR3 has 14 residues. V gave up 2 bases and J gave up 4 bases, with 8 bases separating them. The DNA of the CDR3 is TGTGCCAGCAGCCAACTCGGGGCCACCGGGGAGCTGTTTTTT. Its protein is CASSQLGATGELFF.

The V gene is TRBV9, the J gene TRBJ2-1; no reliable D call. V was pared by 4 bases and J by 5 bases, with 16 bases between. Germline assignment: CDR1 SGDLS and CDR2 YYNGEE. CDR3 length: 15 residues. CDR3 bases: TGTGCCAGCAGCTCCAGCGCCCGTGGGAACAATGAGCAGTTCTTC. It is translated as CASSSSARGNNEQFF. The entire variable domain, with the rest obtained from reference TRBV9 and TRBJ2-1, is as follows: DSGVTQTPKHLITATGQRVTLRCSPRSGDLSVYWYQQSLDQGLQFLIQYYNGEERAKGNILERFSAQQFPDLHSELNLSSLELGDSALYFCASSSSARGNNEQFFGPGTRLTVL.

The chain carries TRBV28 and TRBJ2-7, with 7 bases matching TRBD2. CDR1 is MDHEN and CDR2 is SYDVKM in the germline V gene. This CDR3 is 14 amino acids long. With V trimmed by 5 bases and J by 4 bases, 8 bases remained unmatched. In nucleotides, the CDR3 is TGTGCCAGCAGTATCCGAGCGGGGCTATACGAGCAGTACTTC. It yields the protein CASSIRAGLYEQYF.

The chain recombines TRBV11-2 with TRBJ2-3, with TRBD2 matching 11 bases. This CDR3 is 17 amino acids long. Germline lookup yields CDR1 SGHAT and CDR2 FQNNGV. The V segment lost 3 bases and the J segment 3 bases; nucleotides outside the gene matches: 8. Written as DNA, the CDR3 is TGTGCCAGCAGCTTGACGTTAGCGGGGGGGCGGACAGATACGCAGTATTTT. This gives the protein CASSLTLAGGRTDTQYF.

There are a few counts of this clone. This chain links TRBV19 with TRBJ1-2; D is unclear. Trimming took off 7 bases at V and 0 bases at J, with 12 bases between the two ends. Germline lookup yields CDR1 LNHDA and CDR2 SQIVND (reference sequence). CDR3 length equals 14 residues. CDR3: CASNNGRSNYGYTF. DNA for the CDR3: TGTGCCAGTAATAATGGACGGTCTAACTATGGCTACACCTTC.

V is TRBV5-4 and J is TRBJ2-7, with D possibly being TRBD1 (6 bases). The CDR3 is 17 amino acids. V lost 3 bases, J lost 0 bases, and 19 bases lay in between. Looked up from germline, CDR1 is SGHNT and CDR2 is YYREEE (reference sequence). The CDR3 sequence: CASSYGQGRLLSYEQYF. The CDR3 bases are TGTGCCAGCAGCTACGGGCAGGGGCGCTTGCTCTCCTACGAGCAGTACTTC.

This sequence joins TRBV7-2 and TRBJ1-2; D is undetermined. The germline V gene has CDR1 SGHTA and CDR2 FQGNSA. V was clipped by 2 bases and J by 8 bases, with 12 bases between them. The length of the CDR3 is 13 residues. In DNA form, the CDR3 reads TGTGCCAGCAGCTTAACGGGAGAACGGGGCTACACCTTC. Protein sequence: CASSLTGERGYTF.

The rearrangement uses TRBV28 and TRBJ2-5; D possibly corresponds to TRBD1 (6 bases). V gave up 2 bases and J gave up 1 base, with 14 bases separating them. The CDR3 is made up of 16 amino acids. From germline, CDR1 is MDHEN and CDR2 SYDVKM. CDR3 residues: CASSLNRDVLQETQYF. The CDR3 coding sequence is TGTGCCAGCAGTTTAAACAGGGATGTTCTCCAAGAGACCCAGTACTTC.

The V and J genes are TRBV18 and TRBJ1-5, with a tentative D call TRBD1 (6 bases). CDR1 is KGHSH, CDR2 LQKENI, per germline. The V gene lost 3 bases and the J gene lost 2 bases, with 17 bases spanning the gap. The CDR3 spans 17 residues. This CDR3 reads CASSPLGGGKGNQPQHF. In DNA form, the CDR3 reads TGTGCCAGCTCACCCCTGGGAGGGGGAAAGGGCAATCAGCCCCAGCATTTT.

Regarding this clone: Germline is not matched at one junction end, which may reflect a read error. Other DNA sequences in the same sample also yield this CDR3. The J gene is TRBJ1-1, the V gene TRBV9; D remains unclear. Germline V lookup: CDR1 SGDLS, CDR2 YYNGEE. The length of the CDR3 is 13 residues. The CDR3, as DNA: TGCGCCAGCAGCGTAGACTGGAACACTGAAGCTTTCTTT. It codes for CASSVDWNTEAFF.

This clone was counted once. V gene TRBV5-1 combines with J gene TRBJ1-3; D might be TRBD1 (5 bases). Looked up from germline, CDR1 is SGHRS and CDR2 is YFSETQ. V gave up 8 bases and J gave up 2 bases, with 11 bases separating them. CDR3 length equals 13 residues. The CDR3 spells CARTIRAGNTIYF. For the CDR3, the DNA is TGCGCCAGAACGATCAGGGCTGGAAACACCATATATTTT.

The CDR3 spells CASFSRDTGELFF. The CDR3 DNA reads as TGTGCCAGCTTCAGCAGGGACACCGGGGAGCTGTTTTTT. The V call is TRBV7-3, the J call TRBJ2-2; maybe TRBD1 (5 bases). CDR3 length equals 13 residues. Germline-derived CDR1 and CDR2 are SGHTA and FQGTGA. V was shortened by 8 bases and J by 3 bases, with 10 bases between the two germline ends.

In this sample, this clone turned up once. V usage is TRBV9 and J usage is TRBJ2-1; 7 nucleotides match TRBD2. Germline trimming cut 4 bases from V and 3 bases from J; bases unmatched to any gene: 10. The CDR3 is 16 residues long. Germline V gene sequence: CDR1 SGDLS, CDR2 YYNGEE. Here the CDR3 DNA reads TGTGCCAGCAGCTCCCGAAGCGGGGTCCTCTACAATGAGCAGTTCTTC. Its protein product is CASSSRSGVLYNEQFF. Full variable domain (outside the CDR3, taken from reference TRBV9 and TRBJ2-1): DSGVTQTPKHLITATGQRVTLRCSPRSGDLSVYWYQQSLDQGLQFLIQYYNGEERAKGNILERFSAQQFPDLHSELNLSSLELGDSALYFCASSSRSGVLYNEQFFGPGTRLTVL.

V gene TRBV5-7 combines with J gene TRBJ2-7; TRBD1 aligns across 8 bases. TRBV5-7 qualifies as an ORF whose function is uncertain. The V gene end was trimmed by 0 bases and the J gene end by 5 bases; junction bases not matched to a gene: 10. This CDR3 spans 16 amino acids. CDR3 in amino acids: CASSLGVRGLIHEQYF. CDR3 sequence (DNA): TGTGCCAGCAGCTTGGGGGTCAGGGGGCTAATCCACGAGCAGTACTTC.

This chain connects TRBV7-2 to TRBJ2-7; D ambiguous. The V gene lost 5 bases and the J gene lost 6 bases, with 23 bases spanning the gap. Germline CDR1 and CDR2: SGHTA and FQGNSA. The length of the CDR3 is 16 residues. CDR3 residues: CASSRVRSGLDLEQYF. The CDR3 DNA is TGTGCCAGCAGCCGAGTCCGTTCGGGTCTAGACCTCGAGCAGTACTTC.

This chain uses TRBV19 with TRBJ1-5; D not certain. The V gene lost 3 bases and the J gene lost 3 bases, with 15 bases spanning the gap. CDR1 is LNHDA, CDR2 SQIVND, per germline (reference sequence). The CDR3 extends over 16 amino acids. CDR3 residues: CASSIGRQALNQPQHF. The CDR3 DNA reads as TGTGCCAGTAGTATCGGCCGGCAGGCCCTCAATCAGCCCCAGCATTTT. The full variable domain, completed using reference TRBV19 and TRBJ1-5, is DGGITQSPKYLFRKEGQNVTLSCEQNLNHDAMYWYRQDPGQGLRLIYYSQIVNDFQKGDIAEGYSVSREKKESFPLTVTSAQKNPTAFYLCASSIGRQALNQPQHFGDGTRLSIL.